These 25 T cell receptor beta chains share one sample of origin, sequenced in a study of OX40 agonist ivuxolimab in advanced cancers. Profiled with immunoSEQ multiplex PCR; TCRdb holds only in-frame clones, not every one. The table shows more than 60,000 clones, with 65% to 85% occurring only once. Sequencing was performed on CD4+ or CD8+ T cells sorted from blood, taken in a trial of the OX40 agonist ivuxolimab. These receptors all come from an adult with an advanced solid tumor such as melanoma, head and neck, liver or kidney cancer.

The rearrangement uses TRBV7-9 and TRBJ2-2; 7 bases align to TRBD1. V dropped 7 bases and J dropped 0; count of bases not matched to a gene: 5. This CDR3 region has 15 residues. CDR1 is SEHNR, CDR2 FQNEAQ, per germline (reference sequence). CDR3 DNA sequence: TGTGCCAGCACCATAGGGACAGCGAACACCGGGGAGCTGTTTTTT. Translation gives CASTIGTANTGELFF.

The CDR3 region is CASSPGQVSQETQYF. For the CDR3, the DNA is TGCGCCAGCAGCCCGGGACAGGTTAGCCAAGAGACCCAGTACTTC. The chain has TRBV5-1 and TRBJ2-5, with 8 bases fitting TRBD1. Trimming removed 4 bases from V and 1 base from J; junction bases left unmatched: 6. The CDR3 totals 15 residues. The germline V gene encodes CDR1 SGHRS and CDR2 YFSETQ.

This chain links TRBV5-1 with TRBJ1-1; 7 bases match TRBD1. CDR1 and CDR2 from the germline V gene are SGHRS and YFSETQ. The J segment lost 1 base and the V segment lost 3 bases, leaving 6 bases of the junction unmatched. The CDR3 consists of 15 residues. CDR3 in amino acids: CASSWEWTGNTEAFF. The CDR3 DNA reads as TGCGCCAGCAGCTGGGAGTGGACAGGGAACACTGAAGCTTTCTTT.

The chain carries TRBV30 and TRBJ2-3, with D perhaps matching TRBD1 or TRBD2 (5 bases each). This CDR3 is built from 15 residues. The germline V and J ends were trimmed by 2 bases and 5 bases, with 17 bases remaining between them. Looked up from germline, CDR1 is GTSNPN and CDR2 is SVGIG (reference sequence). CDR3 sequence: CAWSPRGRNKDTQYF. The CDR3 nucleotides read TGTGCCTGGAGTCCCCGGGGACGTAACAAAGATACGCAGTATTTT.

This rearrangement joins TRBV5-1 to TRBJ2-1; maybe TRBD1 (5 bases). Per the germline V gene, CDR1 is SGHRS and CDR2 is YFSETQ. The V end lost 0 bases, the J end lost 6 bases, and 13 bases lay between the germline ends. The CDR3 is 15 residues long. The CDR3 region has the DNA TGCGCCAGCAGCTTGGCTCTCCAGGGCCCCAATGAGCAGTTCTTC. This encodes CASSLALQGPNEQFF.

V gene TRBV30 combines with J gene TRBJ2-5; D is uncertain. The CDR3 is 14 residues long. Trimming removed 1 base from V and 4 bases from J, with 13 bases in between. Per the germline V gene, CDR1 is GTSNPN and CDR2 is SVGIG (reference sequence). The CDR3 is CAWSASGTGETQYF. CDR3 sequence (DNA): TGTGCCTGGAGTGCCTCCGGCACCGGAGAGACCCAGTACTTC.

The rearrangement uses TRBV9 and TRBJ2-5; TRBD1 agrees at 7 bases. CDR3 length: 17 amino acids. Germline V gene sequence: CDR1 SGDLS, CDR2 YYNGEE. The ends lost 3 bases at V and 5 bases at J; junction bases unmatched: 16. CDR3 loop: CASSGDSGKGVGETQYF. The CDR3, as DNA: TGTGCCAGCAGCGGGGACAGCGGAAAGGGTGTTGGGGAGACCCAGTACTTC. Complete variable domain (other parts from reference TRBV9 and TRBJ2-5): DSGVTQTPKHLITATGQRVTLRCSPRSGDLSVYWYQQSLDQGLQFLIQYYNGEERAKGNILERFSAQQFPDLHSELNLSSLELGDSALYFCASSGDSGKGVGETQYFGPGTRLLVL.

The chain is built from TRBV5-4 and TRBJ1-4; no clear D gene. There are 12 residues in the CDR3. Trimming cost V 3 bases and J 5 bases, with 5 bases left between them. Germline V gene data show CDR1 as SGHNT and CDR2 as YYREEE (reference sequence). The CDR3 is CASSSPNEKLFF. The CDR3 DNA is TGTGCCAGCAGCTCACCGAATGAAAAACTGTTTTTT.

This sequence joins TRBV29-1 and TRBJ2-2; no firm D call. The germline V and J ends were trimmed by 5 bases and 0 bases, with 10 bases remaining between them. CDR3 length equals 14 residues. Per the germline V gene, CDR1 is SQVTM and CDR2 is ANQGSEA. This CDR3 reads CSVQYTANTGELFF. The CDR3 nucleotides are TGCAGCGTTCAGTACACGGCGAACACCGGGGAGCTGTTTTTT.

The V call is TRBV9, the J call TRBJ2-5, with 8 bases aligning to TRBD1. Germline V CDR1 and CDR2: SGDLS, YYNGEE. Trimming at V came to 4 bases and at J to 5 bases, leaving 7 bases not matched to a gene. The CDR3 covers 14 residues. Here the CDR3 DNA reads TGTGCCAGCAGCTCGCGGACAGGGCTGGAGACCCAGTACTTC. Translated: CASSSRTGLETQYF.

The V gene is TRBV5-4, the J gene TRBJ2-3; tentative D call: TRBD2 (7 bases). Trimming stripped 2 bases from V and 6 bases from J, with 19 bases between. The CDR3 extends over 16 amino acids. Germline values: CDR1 SGHNT, CDR2 YYREEE (reference sequence). CDR3 sequence: CASSFRGARVRDTQYF. The DNA for the CDR3 is TGTGCCAGCAGCTTTCGGGGGGCCAGGGTCCGGGATACGCAGTATTTT.

This chain uses TRBV27 with TRBJ2-7; D unresolved. Deletions cut 6 bases from V and 0 bases from J, with 15 bases between. CDR1 and CDR2 (germline): MNHEY, SMNVEV (reference sequence). CDR3 length: 15 residues. This chain's CDR3 is CASSPGWGLSYEQYF. The CDR3 DNA is TGTGCCAGCAGCCCCGGTTGGGGTCTCTCCTACGAGCAGTACTTC.

V gene TRBV19 combines with J gene TRBJ1-1; weak D call: TRBD1 (5 bases). Germline lookup yields CDR1 LNHDA and CDR2 SQIVND (reference sequence). The ends were cut back, 3 bases at V and 0 bases at J, with 11 bases in the middle. This CDR3 is built from 15 residues. The CDR3 region is CASSMSGTLNTEAFF. The CDR3 DNA reads TGTGCCAGTAGTATGTCCGGGACCCTGAACACTGAAGCTTTCTTT.

V is TRBV5-1 and J is TRBJ2-7; D is ambiguous. CDR1 SGHRS and CDR2 YFSETQ come from the germline V gene. Trimming left V 2 bases short and J 2 bases short, with 11 bases between. This CDR3 comprises 14 residues. This CDR3 reads CASSFSPPTYEQYF. In nucleotides, the CDR3 is TGCGCCAGCAGCTTCTCACCCCCTACCTACGAGCAGTACTTC.

The rearrangement uses TRBV7-6 and TRBJ2-2; D is undetermined. CDR3 length: 17 residues. The V and J ends lost 3 bases and 1 base respectively, with 15 bases between them. Germline CDR1 is SGHVS and CDR2 is FNYEAQ. CDR3 loop: CASSFTPGQLNTGELFF. The CDR3 coding sequence is TGTGCCAGCAGCTTTACTCCCGGGCAGTTGAACACCGGGGAGCTGTTTTTT.

The CDR3 sequence is CASSLQGSEAFF. The CDR3 DNA reads TGTGCCAGCAGCTTGCAGGGATCTGAAGCTTTCTTT. This sequence joins TRBV6-6 and TRBJ1-1; D might be TRBD1 (5 bases). Deletions cut 6 bases from V and 6 bases from J, with 11 bases between. The germline gives CDR1 MNHNY, CDR2 SVGAGI (reference sequence). The CDR3 is made up of 12 amino acids.

The gene calls are TRBV7-8 and TRBJ2-1; TRBD2 matches 10 bases. This CDR3 comprises 16 residues. V shed 5 bases, J shed 9 bases, and the junction held 13 bases outside the gene matches. Germline values: CDR1 SGHVS, CDR2 FQNEAQ. CDR3 nucleotide sequence: TGTGCCAGCAGCCAGAGTCAGCGGGGGGGGCCGAGTGAGCAGTTCTTC. Its protein product is CASSQSQRGGPSEQFF.

V and J are TRBV2 and TRBJ2-5; D is perhaps TRBD1 or TRBD2 (6 bases each). The ends were cut back, 5 bases at V and 5 bases at J, with 18 bases in the middle. Germline assignment: CDR1 SNHLY and CDR2 FYNNEI. The CDR3 is 15 residues long. CDR3 DNA: TGTGCCAGCAGTCTCATGAGGGGGGCAGAGGAGACCCAGTACTTC. Translating it yields CASSLMRGAEETQYF.

Concerning this clone: Other DNA sequences in this specimen translate into the identical CDR3. J is TRBJ1-2 and V is TRBV7-2; weak D call: TRBD1 (5 bases). The V and J ends lost 2 bases and 2 bases respectively, with 9 bases between them. Germline CDR1 is SGHTA and CDR2 is FQGNSA. The CDR3 runs 14 residues. The CDR3 region has the DNA TGTGCCAGCAGCTTACGGGGCGCGAACTATGGCTACACCTTC. Its protein product is CASSLRGANYGYTF.

V usage is TRBV10-3 and J usage is TRBJ2-3; 9 bases line up with TRBD1. The germline V gene encodes CDR1 ENHRY and CDR2 SYGVKD. V dropped 6 bases and J dropped 5; count of bases not matched to a gene: 12. The CDR3 covers 16 residues. The CDR3 is CAIRETTGGSEDTQYF. CDR3 nucleotide sequence: TGTGCCATCAGGGAAACCACAGGGGGCAGTGAAGATACGCAGTATTTT.

This chain connects TRBV11-2 to TRBJ2-5; 9 bases map to TRBD2. In germline, CDR1 is SGHAT, CDR2 FQNNGV. The CDR3 loop spans 17 amino acids. Germline trimming cut 5 bases from V and 2 bases from J; bases unmatched to any gene: 12. CDR3 sequence reads: CASSPGYAGGQQETQYF. CDR3 nucleotides: TGTGCCAGCAGCCCCGGTTACGCGGGAGGGCAACAAGAGACCCAGTACTTC.

The chain carries TRBV30 and TRBJ2-2, with D possibly being TRBD1 or TRBD2 (5 bases each). V lost 2 bases and J 1 base, leaving 8 bases between the germline ends. CDR3 length: 14 residues. CDR1 is GTSNPN, CDR2 SVGIG, per germline (reference sequence). Here the CDR3 DNA reads TGTGCCTGGAGTCCGGGGCTGAACACCGGGGAGCTGTTTTTT. As protein: CAWSPGLNTGELFF. The full variable domain, rest sourced from reference TRBV30 and TRBJ2-2, is SQTIHQWPATLVQPVGSPLSLECTVEGTSNPNLYWYRQAAGRGLQLLFYSVGIGQISSEVPQNLSASRPQDRQFILSSKKLLLSDSGFYLCAWSPGLNTGELFFGEGSRLTVL.

The chain joins TRBV6-1 to TRBJ1-5; TRBD1 matches 8 bases. The CDR3 has 16 amino acids. Germline V gene data show CDR1 as MNHNS and CDR2 as SASEGT. Trimming took 4 bases from V and 6 from J; bases not matched to a gene: 11. CDR3 in DNA: TGTGCCAGCAGTGGGGAATCGCAGGGGGCTCTTCAGCCCCAGCATTTT. Protein: CASSGESQGALQPQHF.

The chain links TRBV7-6 to TRBJ2-6, with 10 nucleotides matching TRBD1. The germline V gene has CDR1 SGHVS and CDR2 FNYEAQ. This CDR3 comprises 16 residues. The J segment lost 3 bases and the V segment lost 3 bases, leaving 2 bases of the junction unmatched. The CDR3: CASSLTGGSGANVLTF. The CDR3 region has the DNA TGTGCCAGCAGCTTGACAGGGGGCAGTGGGGCCAACGTCCTGACTTTC.

The chain couples TRBV5-4 to TRBJ2-7; the D gene is possibly TRBD2 (6 bases). Between the trimmed V and J ends, which lost 1 base and 5 bases, there was a span of 10 bases. The germline CDR1 and CDR2 sequences are SGHNT and YYREEE (reference sequence). The length of the CDR3 is 13 residues. CDR3: CASSLPEGNEQYF. The CDR3 DNA follows: TGTGCCAGCAGCTTGCCGGAGGGCAACGAGCAGTACTTC.